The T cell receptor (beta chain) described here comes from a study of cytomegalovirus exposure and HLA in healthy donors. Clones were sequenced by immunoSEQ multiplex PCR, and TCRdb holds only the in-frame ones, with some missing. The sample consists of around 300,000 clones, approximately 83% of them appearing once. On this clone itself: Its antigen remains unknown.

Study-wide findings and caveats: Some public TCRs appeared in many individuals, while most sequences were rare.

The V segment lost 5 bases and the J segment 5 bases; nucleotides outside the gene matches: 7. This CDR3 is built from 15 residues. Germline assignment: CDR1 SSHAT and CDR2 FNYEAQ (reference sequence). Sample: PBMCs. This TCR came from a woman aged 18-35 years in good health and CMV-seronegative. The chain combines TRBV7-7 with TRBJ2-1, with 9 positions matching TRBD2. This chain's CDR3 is CASSVGTSTHNEQFF. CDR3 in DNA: TGTGCCAGCAGCGTCGGGACTAGCACACACAATGAGCAGTTCTTC.